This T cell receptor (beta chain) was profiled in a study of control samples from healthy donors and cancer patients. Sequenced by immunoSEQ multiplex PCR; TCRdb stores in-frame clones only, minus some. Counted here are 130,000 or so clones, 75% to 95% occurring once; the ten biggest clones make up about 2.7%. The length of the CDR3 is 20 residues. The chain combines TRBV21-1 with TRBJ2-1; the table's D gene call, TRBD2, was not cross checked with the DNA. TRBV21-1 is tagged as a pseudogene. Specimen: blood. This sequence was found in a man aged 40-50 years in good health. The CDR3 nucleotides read TGTGCCAGCAGCAAAGTACCGTCCCAGGGACTAGCGGGGGACTTCAATGAGCAGTTCTTC. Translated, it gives CASSKVPSQGLAGDFNEQFF.